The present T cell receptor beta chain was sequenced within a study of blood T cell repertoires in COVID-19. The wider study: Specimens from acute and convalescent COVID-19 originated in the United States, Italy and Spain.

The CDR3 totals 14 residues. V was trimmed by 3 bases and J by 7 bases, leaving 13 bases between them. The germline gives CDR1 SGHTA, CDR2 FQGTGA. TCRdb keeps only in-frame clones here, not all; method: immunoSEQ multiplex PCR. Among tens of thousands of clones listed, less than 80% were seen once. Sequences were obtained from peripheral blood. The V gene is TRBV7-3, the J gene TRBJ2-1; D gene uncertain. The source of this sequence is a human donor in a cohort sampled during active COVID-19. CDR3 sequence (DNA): TGTGCCAGCAGCTTTACAAGCCTCGGGAATGAGCAGTTCTTC. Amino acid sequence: CASSFTSLGNEQFF. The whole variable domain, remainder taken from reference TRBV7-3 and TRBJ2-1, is GAGVSQTPSNKVTEKGKYVELRCDPISGHTALYWYRQSLGQGPEFLIYFQGTGAADDSGLPNDRFFAVRPEGSVSTLKIQRTERGDSAVYLCASSFTSLGNEQFFGPGTRLTVL.